This T cell receptor beta chain is drawn from a study of blood T cell repertoires in COVID-19. At the level of the study: Acute and convalescent COVID-19 specimens originated in the United States, Italy and Spain. T cells, B-cell-depleted T cells, or PBMCs provided the cDNA or gDNA that served as material.

Germline V gene sequence: CDR1 SGHTA, CDR2 FQGNSA. There are 14 residues in the CDR3. Trimming removed 2 bases at V and 5 bases at J, with 10 bases between. Per the study methods: Reference gene primer amplification gave nucleated cell count estimates. Method: immunoSEQ multiplex PCR; TCRdb's copy keeps in-frame clones and lacks some. D and trimming were read from the DNA, whereas the V and J calls and clone size are those reported in that table. The table shows over 250,000 clones, with 65% to 90% occurring only once. The chain uses TRBV7-2 and TRBJ2-1; D unresolved. The sequencing input was peripheral blood. This receptor was identified in a human donor in a cohort sampled during active COVID-19. The CDR3 DNA is TGTGCCAGCAGCTTAAATAGCTGGGACAATGAGCAGTTCTTC. Its translation: CASSLNSWDNEQFF. Full variable domain (missing parts from reference TRBV7-2 and TRBJ2-1): GAGVSQSPSNKVTEKGKDVELRCDPISGHTALYWYRQSLGQGLEFLIYFQGNSAPDKSGLPSDRFSAERTGGSVSTLTIQRTQQEDSAVYLCASSLNSWDNEQFFGPGTRLTVL.